One and the same sample provided the 22 T cell receptor beta chains below, sequenced in a study of cytomegalovirus exposure and HLA in healthy donors. Primers included in the PCR were 60 Vbeta and 13 Jbeta primers. Sequencing used immunoSEQ multiplex PCR; TCRdb keeps in-frame clones, though not all of them. The sample has 150,000 to 200,000 clones, approximately 85% seen once. The sequenced sample was PBMCs. Receptor source: a woman between 45 and 60 years old in good health and CMV-seronegative.

The V call is TRBV14, the J call TRBJ2-1, with 9 bases lining up with TRBD1. The CDR3 runs to 15 residues. The V gene's germline CDR1 is SGHDN and CDR2 FVKESK. J lost 7 bases, V lost 0 bases, and 4 bases had no gene match. The CDR3 sequence is CASSQDYRGRNEQFF. Here the CDR3 DNA reads TGTGCCAGCAGCCAAGATTACAGGGGGCGAAATGAGCAGTTCTTC.

The CDR3, as DNA: TGCGCCAGCAGCTTCAGGCGAGAGAGAACAGATACGCAGTATTTT. The encoded protein is CASSFRRERTDTQYF. This rearrangement joins TRBV5-1 to TRBJ2-3; no clear D. Trimming pared 2 bases from V and 3 bases from J, leaving 13 bases between. The CDR3 is 15 amino acids. CDR1 is SGHRS, CDR2 YFSETQ, per germline.

This clone was seen more than once but under ten times. The chain is built from TRBV14 and TRBJ2-3, with D possibly matching TRBD1 (7 bases). The V end was cut by 2 bases, the J end by 2 bases, with 14 bases between. CDR1 and CDR2 from the germline V gene are SGHDN and FVKESK. The CDR3 is made up of 16 amino acids. The CDR3: CASSQQGGIPTDTQYF. Written as DNA, the CDR3 is TGTGCCAGCAGCCAACAGGGGGGAATCCCCACAGATACGCAGTATTTT.

The chain couples TRBV19 to TRBJ1-1; possible D gene TRBD1, 5 bases. The ends were cut back, 2 bases at V and 1 base at J, with 17 bases in the middle. This CDR3 spans 17 amino acids. CDR1 is LNHDA and CDR2 is SQIVND in the germline V gene (reference sequence). The CDR3 sequence is CASSIKTAGAQNTEAFF. The CDR3 DNA follows: TGTGCCAGTAGTATAAAGACAGCTGGTGCTCAGAACACTGAAGCTTTCTTT.

The chain joins TRBV4-2 to TRBJ1-3; 8 nucleotides agree with TRBD1. Germline values: CDR1 LGHNA, CDR2 YNFKEQ. The CDR3 consists of 16 residues. V gave up 7 bases and J gave up 0 bases; unmatched junction bases: 8. Written as DNA, the CDR3 is TGTGCCAGCACCAGAGACAGGGGAGCCTCTGGAAACACCATATATTTT. Protein product: CASTRDRGASGNTIYF.

This chain joins TRBV19 and TRBJ2-5; 12 bases match TRBD2. The J call may be mistaken, given a closer DNA end match to TRBJ2-7. The CDR3 sequence is 19 residues long. CDR1 is LNHDA and CDR2 is SQIVND in the germline V gene (reference sequence). The DNA for the CDR3 is TGTGCCAGTAGTATACGGCTAGCGGGAGGGCCCGGATCCTCCTACGAGCAGTACTTC. Its protein product is CASSIRLAGGPGSSYEQYF.

The chain combines TRBV5-4 with TRBJ2-7, with 12 bases fitting TRBD2. Germline V gene lookup returns CDR1 SGHNT and CDR2 YYREEE (reference sequence). The CDR3 is 15 residues long. Trimming removed 3 bases from V and 6 bases from J; junction bases left unmatched: 7. In nucleotides, the CDR3 is TGTGCCAGCAGCTCTCTAGCGGGAGGGCCCTCCGAGCAGTACTTC. It translates to CASSSLAGGPSEQYF.

Details on this clone: Other nucleotide sequences in the sample specify the same CDR3. The rearrangement links TRBV28 to TRBJ1-2; a weak D match, TRBD1 (6 bases). The germline V gene has CDR1 MDHEN and CDR2 SYDVKM. The ends were cut back, 6 bases at V and 4 bases at J, with 12 bases in the middle. The CDR3 length is 13 residues. CDR3 residues: CASSPDRIYGYTF. CDR3 nucleotide sequence: TGTGCCAGCAGCCCCGACAGGATCTATGGCTACACCTTC.

The chain has TRBV19 and TRBJ1-2; D is perhaps TRBD1 (6 bases). V shed 4 bases and J shed 4 bases, with 13 bases lying between them. The germline CDR1 and CDR2 sequences are LNHDA and SQIVND (reference sequence). This CDR3 region has 14 residues. The CDR3 DNA is TGTGCCAGTAGTAGGCAGGGGACCTCCTATGGCTACACCTTC. It codes for CASSRQGTSYGYTF.

This clone was seen more than once but under ten times. This chain connects TRBV5-4 to TRBJ1-2, with 9 nucleotides matching TRBD1. The CDR3 is made up of 13 amino acids. With V trimmed by 5 bases and J by 8 bases, 7 bases remained unmatched. Germline CDR1 is SGHNT and CDR2 is YYREEE (reference sequence). In DNA, the CDR3 is TGTGCCAGCAGGCCGGGACAGGGTGGGGGCTACACCTTC. Its translation: CASRPGQGGGYTF.

The chain combines TRBV29-1 with TRBJ2-2; no reliable D call. V was cut by 4 bases and J by 2 bases, with 8 bases left in between. CDR3 length equals 13 residues. The germline CDR1 and CDR2 sequences are SQVTM and ANQGSEA. Here the CDR3 DNA reads TGCAGCGTTGTACTATTAAACACCGGGGAGCTGTTTTTT. Protein product: CSVVLLNTGELFF.

The sample holds a few counts of this clone. The rearrangement links TRBV11-3 to TRBJ2-1; D might be TRBD2 (6 bases). V lost 5 bases and J lost 10, with 18 bases in between. The CDR3 spans 14 residues. CDR1 and CDR2 from the germline V gene are SGHNT and YENEEA. The CDR3 bases are TGTGCCAGCAGCCCCCGCGGGACGAATACGGAGCAGTTCTTC. This encodes CASSPRGTNTEQFF.

The rearrangement uses TRBV28 and TRBJ2-5, with TRBD1 as a possible D gene (6 bases). The V end was cut by 2 bases, the J end by 7 bases, with 11 bases between. The CDR3 is 13 amino acids. Germline loops: CDR1 MDHEN, CDR2 SYDVKM. CDR3 amino acids: CASSLDRWGTQYF. CDR3 bases: TGTGCCAGCAGTTTAGACAGGTGGGGGACCCAGTACTTC. Full variable domain (remainder filled in from reference TRBV28 and TRBJ2-5): DVKVTQSSRYLVKRTGEKVFLECVQDMDHENMFWYRQDPGLGLRLIYFSYDVKMKEKGDIPEGYSVSREKKERFSLILESASTNQTSMYLCASSLDRWGTQYFGPGTRLLVL.

The chain has TRBV9 and TRBJ2-1, with TRBD2 matching over 8 bases. Germline V gives CDR1 SGDLS, CDR2 YYNGEE. The ends lost 0 bases at V and 7 bases at J; junction bases unmatched: 6. This CDR3 has 15 amino acids. The DNA for the CDR3 is TGTGCCAGCAGCGTAGGGACTAGCCAGGGGAATGAGCAGTTCTTC. This codes for CASSVGTSQGNEQFF.

This sequence joins TRBV6-5 and TRBJ2-7, with D tentatively TRBD1 (5 bases). V was clipped by 6 bases and J by 4 bases, with 16 bases between them. This CDR3 has 14 amino acids. In germline, CDR1 is MNHEY, CDR2 SVGAGI. The CDR3 loop is CASSYDSQRYEQYF. In DNA, the CDR3 is TGTGCCAGCAGCTATGACAGTCAAAGGTACGAGCAGTACTTC.

V usage is TRBV6-4 and J usage is TRBJ2-1; no reliable D call. The CDR3 is 15 amino acids. In germline, CDR1 is MRHNA, CDR2 SNTAGT. Trimming shortened V by 10 bases and J by 0 bases, and 16 bases separated the two germline ends. The CDR3 is CATSIQASSYNEQFF. DNA of the CDR3: TGTGCCACGTCTATCCAGGCGAGCTCCTACAATGAGCAGTTCTTC.

The chain carries TRBV18 and TRBJ1-5, with 9 bases identical to TRBD1. The germline V gene encodes CDR1 KGHSH and CDR2 LQKENI. The CDR3 loop spans 15 amino acids. V gave up 5 bases and J gave up 5 bases; unmatched junction bases: 7. The CDR3 reads CASSEQGAGDQPQHF. The CDR3 DNA sequence: TGTGCCAGCTCAGAACAGGGGGCAGGTGATCAGCCCCAGCATTTT.

The rearrangement joins TRBV29-1 to TRBJ2-3; 12 bases agree with TRBD2. Looked up from germline, CDR1 is SQVTM and CDR2 is ANQGSEA. V gave up 7 bases and J gave up 0 bases; unmatched junction bases: 2. The CDR3 spans 14 residues. CDR3 loop: CSAGTSGSTDTQYF. Written as DNA, the CDR3 is TGCAGCGCTGGGACTAGCGGGAGCACAGATACGCAGTATTTT.

The chain links TRBV6-1 to TRBJ1-5, with TRBD1 identical over 7 bases. The germline V gene encodes CDR1 MNHNS and CDR2 SASEGT. CDR3 length: 13 residues. The ends lost 6 bases at V and 8 bases at J; junction bases unmatched: 7. CDR3 bases: TGTGCCAGCAGGACAGGGTTAGTGGAGCCCCAGCATTTT. This encodes CASRTGLVEPQHF.

The rearrangement uses TRBV5-1 and TRBJ2-3, with a tentative D call TRBD2 (5 bases). The germline V gene encodes CDR1 SGHRS and CDR2 YFSETQ. This CDR3 comprises 15 residues. Trimming stripped 0 bases from V and 5 bases from J, with 13 bases between. The DNA for the CDR3 is TGCGCCAGCAGCTTGGCCACGGGAACACAAGATACGCAGTATTTT. As protein: CASSLATGTQDTQYF.

This chain connects TRBV23-1 to TRBJ1-1; no firm D call. TRBV23-1 is recorded as an ORF, its role being uncertain. The V end lost 3 bases, the J end lost 6 bases, and 17 bases lay between the germline ends. The CDR3 totals 15 residues. CDR3 residues: CASSQQSGLGAEAFF. For the CDR3, the DNA is TGCGCCAGCAGTCAGCAATCAGGTCTCGGCGCTGAAGCTTTCTTT.

This rearrangement joins TRBV27 to TRBJ2-7; D possibly corresponds to TRBD1 (5 bases). CDR3 length equals 12 residues. Between the trimmed V and J ends, which lost 5 bases and 4 bases, there was a span of 9 bases. Germline-derived CDR1 and CDR2 are MNHEY and SMNVEV (reference sequence). The CDR3 DNA follows: TGTGCCAGCAGTCCCACAGGATACGAGCAGTACTTC. Translated: CASSPTGYEQYF.